This T cell receptor (beta chain) came from a study of identical twins. One entry per CDR3 protein results from TCRdb running MiXCR on the 5' RACE reads. Here the sample spans about 200,000 distinct CDR3 sequences, roughly a tenth being singletons. Trimming left V 1 base short and J 4 bases short, with 11 bases between. The CDR3 length is 14 residues. Germline V gene lookup returns CDR1 SGHDT and CDR2 YYEEEE. This clonotype was counted at least ten times. Material for sequencing was memory T cells sorted from blood. The chain recombines TRBV5-6 with TRBJ1-2, with D possibly matching TRBD1 (5 bases). This TCR came from a man over 45 in good health. In DNA form, the CDR3 reads TGTGCCAGCAGCTTGCACCAGGGTGGCTATGGCTACACCTTC. This encodes CASSLHQGGYGYTF. Combining the CDR3 with reference TRBV5-6 and TRBJ1-2 gives the whole variable domain DAGVTQSPTHLIKTRGQQVTLRCSPKSGHDTVSWYQQALGQGPQFIFQYYEEEERQRGNFPDRFSGHQFPNYSSELNVNALLLGDSALYLCASSLHQGGYGYTFGSGTRLTVV.